The text below deals with one TCR beta chain. What it recognizes is unknown. Amplified regions were TCR beta CDR3 sequences from RNA transcripts. Researchers ran a first-round RT-PCR on the TCR CDR3 using the HTBI primer set. TCRdb re-called the multiplex PCR reads with MiXCR, one entry per CDR3 protein. The sample yields 360,000 or so distinct CDR3 sequences, 13% to 15% seen once. The sample belongs to a study of T cells in Graves' hyperthyroidism and ophthalmopathy. Study-level findings and limits: A model of 13 V-J features distinguished ophthalmopathy from stable hyperthyroidism. Ophthalmopathy got predicted by the model a median 6.5 months before its onset.

The germline CDR1 and CDR2 sequences are SGHAT and FQNNGV. J was trimmed by 6 bases and V by 5 bases; bases with no gene match: 7. This CDR3 has 15 amino acids. This chain connects TRBV11-2 to TRBJ2-1; 10 nucleotides align to TRBD2. The clonotype was recovered from a woman aged 60-75 years with Graves' ophthalmopathy. The sequencing sample was made of blood. The CDR3 spells CASSPSSGSGNEQFF. CDR3 coding DNA: TGTGCCAGCAGCCCCTCTAGCGGGAGCGGCAATGAGCAGTTCTTC.